This TCR beta chain was profiled in a study of cytomegalovirus exposure and HLA in healthy donors. Whole-study results and caveats: Productive status was seen about 90% or about 30% of the time for most TCR beta V segments in an earlier analysis. The study designated 160 or so TCR beta chains cytomegalovirus-associated.

A multiplex PCR was run with 60 Vbeta primers and 13 Jbeta primers. Here immunoSEQ multiplex PCR was the method, and the copy in TCRdb shows in-frame clones only, minus some. The profile shows 150,000 to 200,000 clones, about 80% of them singletons. As to this clone: Its specificity is unknown.

The CDR3 runs 15 residues. The V and J ends lost 3 bases and 4 bases respectively, with 16 bases between them. Germline V gives CDR1 SGHNT, CDR2 YYREEE (reference sequence). This TCR derives from a man in his forties in good health and CMV-seropositive. This sequence joins TRBV5-4 and TRBJ1-2, with D tentatively TRBD1 (6 bases). The material sequenced was PBMCs. In nucleotides, the CDR3 is TGTGCCAGCAGCTCTCCGACGGACAGTCTCTATGGCTACACCTTC. This codes for CASSSPTDSLYGYTF.